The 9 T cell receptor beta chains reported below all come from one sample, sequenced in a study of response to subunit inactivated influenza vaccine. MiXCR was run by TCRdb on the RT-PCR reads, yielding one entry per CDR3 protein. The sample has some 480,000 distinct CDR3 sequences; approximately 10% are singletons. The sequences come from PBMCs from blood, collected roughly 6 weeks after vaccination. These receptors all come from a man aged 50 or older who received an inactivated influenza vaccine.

In DNA, the CDR3 is TGTGCCAGCAGTGACACTAGCGGGGGGGGGTACTTC. Its protein is CASSDTSGGGYF. The gene calls are TRBV6-6 and TRBJ2-5; 13 nucleotides match TRBD2. Trimming removed 5 bases from V and 13 bases from J; junction bases left unmatched: 4. CDR1 is MNHNY, CDR2 SVGAGI, per germline (reference sequence). The CDR3 covers 12 residues.

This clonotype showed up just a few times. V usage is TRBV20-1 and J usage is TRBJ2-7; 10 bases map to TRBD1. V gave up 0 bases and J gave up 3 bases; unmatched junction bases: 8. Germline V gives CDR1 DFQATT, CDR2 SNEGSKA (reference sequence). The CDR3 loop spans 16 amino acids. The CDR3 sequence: CSARDGGQGPHYEQYF. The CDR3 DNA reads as TGCAGTGCTAGAGATGGGGGACAGGGGCCGCACTACGAGCAGTACTTC.

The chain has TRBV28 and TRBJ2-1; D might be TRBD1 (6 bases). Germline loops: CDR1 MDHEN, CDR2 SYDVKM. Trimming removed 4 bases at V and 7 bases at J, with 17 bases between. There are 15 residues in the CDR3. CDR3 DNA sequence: TGTGCCAGCAGTTCCCCCCAGGGGTGGGCAAATGAGCAGTTCTTC. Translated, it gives CASSSPQGWANEQFF.

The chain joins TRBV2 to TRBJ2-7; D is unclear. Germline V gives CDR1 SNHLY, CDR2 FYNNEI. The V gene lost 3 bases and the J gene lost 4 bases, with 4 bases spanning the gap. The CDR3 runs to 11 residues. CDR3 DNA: TGTGCCAGCAGTGAGAGATACGAGCAGTACTTC. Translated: CASSERYEQYF.

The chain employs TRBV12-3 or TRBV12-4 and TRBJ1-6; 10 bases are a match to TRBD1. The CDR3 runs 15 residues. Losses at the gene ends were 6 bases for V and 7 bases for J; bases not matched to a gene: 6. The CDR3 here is CASSRQGARNSPLHF. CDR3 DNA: TGTGCCAGCAGCCGACAGGGGGCGAGGAATTCACCCCTCCACTTT.

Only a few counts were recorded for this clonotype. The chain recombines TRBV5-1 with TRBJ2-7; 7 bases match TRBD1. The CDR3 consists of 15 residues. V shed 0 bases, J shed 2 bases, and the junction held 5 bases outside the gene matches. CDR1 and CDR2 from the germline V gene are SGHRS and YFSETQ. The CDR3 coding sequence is TGCGCCAGCAGCTTGGCCCCAGGGGGAACCTACGAGCAGTACTTC. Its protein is CASSLAPGGTYEQYF.

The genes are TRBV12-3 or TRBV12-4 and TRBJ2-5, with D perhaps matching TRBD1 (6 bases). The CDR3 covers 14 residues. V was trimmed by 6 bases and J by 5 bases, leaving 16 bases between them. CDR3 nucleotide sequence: TGTGCCAGCAGCTCCCCTAACAGGGATGAGACCCAGTACTTC. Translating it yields CASSSPNRDETQYF.

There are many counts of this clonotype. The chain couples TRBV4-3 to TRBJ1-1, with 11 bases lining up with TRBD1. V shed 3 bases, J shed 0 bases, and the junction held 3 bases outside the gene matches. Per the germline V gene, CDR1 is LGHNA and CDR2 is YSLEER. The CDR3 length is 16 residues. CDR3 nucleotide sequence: TGCGCCAGCAGCCAGAGGACAGGGGGCATGAACACTGAAGCTTTCTTT. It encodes CASSQRTGGMNTEAFF.

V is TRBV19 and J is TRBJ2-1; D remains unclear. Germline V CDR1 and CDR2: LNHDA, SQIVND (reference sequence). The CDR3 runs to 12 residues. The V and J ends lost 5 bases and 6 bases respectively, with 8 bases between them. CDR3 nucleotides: TGTGCCAGTAGTGCCAACGGCAATGAGCAGTTCTTC. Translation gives CASSANGNEQFF.